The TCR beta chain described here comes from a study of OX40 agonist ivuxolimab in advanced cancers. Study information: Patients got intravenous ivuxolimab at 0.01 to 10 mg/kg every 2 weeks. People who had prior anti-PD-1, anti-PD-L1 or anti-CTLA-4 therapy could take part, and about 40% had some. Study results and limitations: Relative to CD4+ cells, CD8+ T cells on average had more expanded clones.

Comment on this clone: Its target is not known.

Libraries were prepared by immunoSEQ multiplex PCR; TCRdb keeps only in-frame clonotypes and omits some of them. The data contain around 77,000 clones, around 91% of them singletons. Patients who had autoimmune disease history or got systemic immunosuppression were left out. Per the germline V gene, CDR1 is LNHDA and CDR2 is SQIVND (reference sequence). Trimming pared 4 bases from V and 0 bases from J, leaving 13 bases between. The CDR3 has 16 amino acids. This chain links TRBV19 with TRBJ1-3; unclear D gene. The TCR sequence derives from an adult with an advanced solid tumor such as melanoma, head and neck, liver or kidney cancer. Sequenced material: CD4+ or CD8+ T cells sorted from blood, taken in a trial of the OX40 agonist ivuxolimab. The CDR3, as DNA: TGTGCCAGTAGTAAGTGGACGACCGACTCTGGAAACACCATATATTTT. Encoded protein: CASSKWTTDSGNTIYF.